The 24 T cell receptor beta chains listed next were all sequenced from one sample in a study of brain metastases from non-small cell lung cancer. Using immunoSEQ multiplex PCR, the repertoire was profiled, and TCRdb retains in-frame clones only, with some absent. The sample holds about a thousand clones; 88% are singletons and the top ten take roughly 5.6%. Specimen: tumor-adjacent normal tissue. These receptors originate from a donor aged 40 or over with non-small cell lung cancer.

The chain is built from TRBV27 and TRBJ1-1, with D maybe TRBD1 (5 bases). The CDR3 is 13 amino acids. V shed 5 bases and J shed 6 bases, with 13 bases lying between them. Looked up from germline, CDR1 is MNHEY and CDR2 is SMNVEV (reference sequence). CDR3 nucleotide sequence: TGTGCCAGCAGTCCCCGGGGAGGGGCTGAAGCTTTCTTT. Its protein is CASSPRGGAEAFF.

Written as DNA, the CDR3 is TGTGCCAGCAGCCAAGATTTAAAACCGTACGAGCAGTACTTC. The encoded protein is CASSQDLKPYEQYF. J is TRBJ2-7 and V is TRBV4-2; D is unresolved. Germline loops: CDR1 LGHNA, CDR2 YNFKEQ. The V and J ends lost 0 bases and 4 bases respectively, with 10 bases between them. CDR3 length: 14 residues.

The chain joins TRBV4-3 to TRBJ1-2, with 9 positions matching TRBD1. J lost 7 bases, V lost 4 bases, and 7 bases had no gene match. The CDR3 spans 14 residues. The germline V gene has CDR1 LGHNA and CDR2 YSLEER. CDR3 nucleotides: TGCGCCAGCAGCCGAACAGGGGGCGGACTTGGCTACACCTTC. This codes for CASSRTGGGLGYTF.

This chain connects TRBV6-2 or TRBV6-3 to TRBJ1-2; D is ambiguous. Deletions cut 6 bases from V and 3 bases from J, with 11 bases between. The germline V gene has CDR1 MNHEY and CDR2 SVGEGT. The CDR3 is 13 residues long. CDR3 region: CASSLFQHYGYTF. In nucleotides, the CDR3 is TGTGCCAGCAGCCTGTTCCAGCACTATGGCTACACCTTC.

V usage is TRBV4-2 and J usage is TRBJ2-3; possible D gene TRBD1, 6 bases. Per the germline V gene, CDR1 is LGHNA and CDR2 is YNFKEQ. Trimming shortened V by 2 bases and J by 2 bases, and 11 bases separated the two germline ends. This CDR3 has 15 amino acids. The CDR3 DNA is TGTGCCAGCAGCCAACATACAGGGCTCACAGATACGCAGTATTTT. Protein: CASSQHTGLTDTQYF.

The genes are TRBV19 and TRBJ1-2; TRBD1 agrees at 7 bases. The germline gives CDR1 LNHDA, CDR2 SQIVND (reference sequence). The CDR3 is made up of 15 amino acids. J lost 1 base, V lost 4 bases, and 6 bases had no gene match. The CDR3: CASSTRGQLNYGYTF. As DNA, the CDR3 is TGTGCCAGTAGTACCCGGGGACAGCTTAACTATGGCTACACCTTC. Full variable domain (remainder filled in from reference TRBV19 and TRBJ1-2): DGGITQSPKYLFRKEGQNVTLSCEQNLNHDAMYWYRQDPGQGLRLIYYSQIVNDFQKGDIAEGYSVSREKKESFPLTVTSAQKNPTAFYLCASSTRGQLNYGYTFGSGTRLTVV.

The chain links TRBV7-2 to TRBJ1-6; D perhaps matches TRBD1 (5 bases). CDR3 length: 17 amino acids. Trimming took 1 base from V and 2 from J, leaving 12 bases between them. The V gene's germline CDR1 is SGHTA and CDR2 FQGNSA. The CDR3 DNA sequence: TGTGCCAGCAGCTTAGTGGGGGGTGGCGCCTATAATTCACCCCTCCACTTT. This translates into CASSLVGGGAYNSPLHF.

The V call is TRBV7-9, the J call TRBJ2-7; possible D gene TRBD2, 5 bases. Germline values: CDR1 SEHNR, CDR2 FQNEAQ (reference sequence). The V gene lost 5 bases and the J gene lost 3 bases, with 14 bases spanning the gap. CDR3 length equals 14 residues. DNA of the CDR3: TGTGCCAGCAGCCCTACAGAGGGTGTCTACGAGCAGTACTTC. It yields the protein CASSPTEGVYEQYF.

V is TRBV7-8 and J is TRBJ2-5, with D hard to call. Trimming pared 1 base from V and 0 bases from J, leaving 3 bases between. Germline lookup yields CDR1 SGHVS and CDR2 FQNEAQ. The CDR3 has 13 amino acids. The CDR3 DNA reads TGTGCCAGCAGCTTAGGATACCAAGAGACCCAGTACTTC. This codes for CASSLGYQETQYF.

This clone was detected only once. V gene TRBV10-3 combines with J gene TRBJ2-1; TRBD1 matches at 11 bases. Germline CDR1 reads ENHRY; CDR2 reads SYGVKD. Trimming took 4 bases from V and 7 from J; bases not matched to a gene: 9. The CDR3 length is 16 residues. The CDR3 nucleotides are TGTGCCATCAGTGTGCAATTTGGGACAGGGGGGAATGAGCAGTTCTTC. Its translation is CAISVQFGTGGNEQFF.

Details on this clone: A junction boundary mismatches the germline segment, possibly from a read error. The V call is TRBV5-4, the J call TRBJ1-2; D gene uncertain. CDR3 length: 11 amino acids. Germline V lookup: CDR1 SGHNT, CDR2 YYREEE (reference sequence). The CDR3 sequence: CASSLWADYTF. CDR3 bases: TGTGCCAGCAGCCTGTGGGCGGACTACACTTTC.

The chain joins TRBV7-3 to TRBJ1-1; D gene uncertain. The CDR3 covers 13 residues. The V end was cut by 0 bases, the J end by 2 bases, with 4 bases between. Per the germline V gene, CDR1 is SGHTA and CDR2 is FQGTGA. The CDR3 nucleotides read TGTGCCAGCAGCTTAACGGGCAACACTGAAGCTTTCTTT. Translating gives CASSLTGNTEAFF.

Only a few counts were recorded for this clone. The chain combines TRBV6-5 with TRBJ2-7; TRBD2 might be the D (7 bases). The CDR3 contains 15 residues. Trimming removed 5 bases from V and 2 bases from J, with 16 bases in between. Germline values: CDR1 MNHEY, CDR2 SVGAGI. The CDR3 here is CASSSPGGRTYEQYF. CDR3 sequence (DNA): TGTGCCAGCAGTAGCCCCGGGGGGCGGACCTACGAGCAGTACTTC.

About this clone: Mismatch with germline at one junction end may stem from a read error. The chain has TRBV7-2 and TRBJ2-6; D is ambiguous. Germline V gives CDR1 SGHTA, CDR2 FQGNSA. CDR3 length equals 13 residues. CDR3 in amino acids: CASSFFGTNVLTF. Written as DNA, the CDR3 is TGTGCCAGCAGCTTCTTTGGGACCAACGTCCTGACTTTC.

The J gene is TRBJ2-2, the V gene TRBV3-1 (or the pseudogene TRBV3-2); no clear D. Deletions cut 5 bases from V and 5 bases from J, with 15 bases between. CDR3 size: 15 residues. Per the germline V gene, CDR1 is LGHDT and CDR2 is YNNKEL (reference sequence). CDR3 bases: TGTGCCAGCAGCGTGACACGAGGCTTGACCGGGGAGCTGTTTTTT. This sequence encodes CASSVTRGLTGELFF.

The V gene is TRBV2, the J gene TRBJ1-2; 7 nucleotides align to TRBD1. Germline values: CDR1 SNHLY, CDR2 FYNNEI. The J segment lost 7 bases and the V segment lost 10 bases, leaving 6 bases of the junction unmatched. The CDR3 sequence is 11 residues long. The CDR3 sequence: CAIRQGLGYTF. CDR3 in DNA: TGTGCCATCAGACAGGGTCTTGGCTACACCTTC.

This clone was seen a single time. V gene TRBV5-6 combines with J gene TRBJ1-3; TRBD1 matches 8 bases. Germline-derived CDR1 and CDR2 are SGHDT and YYEEEE. The V and J ends lost 2 bases and 4 bases, in that order; junction bases with no gene match: 5. This CDR3 contains 15 residues. The CDR3 nucleotides are TGTGCCAGCAGCTTCCCGACAGGGGTAGGAAACACCATATATTTT. This gives the protein CASSFPTGVGNTIYF.

This rearrangement joins TRBV3-1 (or the pseudogene TRBV3-2) to TRBJ2-7; TRBD1 aligns across 7 bases. Germline loops: CDR1 LGHDT, CDR2 YNNKEL (reference sequence). Unmatched junction bases numbered 7, after V lost 1 base and J lost 4 bases. This CDR3 has 15 amino acids. The CDR3: CASSQGTGGPYEQYF. DNA for the CDR3: TGTGCCAGCAGCCAAGGGACAGGTGGACCTTACGAGCAGTACTTC.

In this sample, this clone turned up once. The chain uses TRBV7-3 and TRBJ2-1; 10 nucleotides align to TRBD1. Germline CDR1 reads SGHTA; CDR2 reads FQGTGA. V was clipped by 5 bases and J by 10 bases; unmatched bases: 8. This CDR3 spans 14 amino acids. This CDR3 is CASSTGQGNLEQFF. In DNA form, the CDR3 reads TGTGCCAGCAGCACGGGACAGGGGAACCTCGAGCAGTTCTTC. Variable domain in full (rest from reference TRBV7-3 and TRBJ2-1): GAGVSQTPSNKVTEKGKYVELRCDPISGHTALYWYRQSLGQGPEFLIYFQGTGAADDSGLPNDRFFAVRPEGSVSTLKIQRTERGDSAVYLCASSTGQGNLEQFFGPGTRLTVL.

The chain has TRBV5-1 and TRBJ1-4; D possibly corresponds to TRBD1 (5 bases). There are 15 residues in the CDR3. Trimming removed 2 bases from V and 8 bases from J, with 16 bases in between. Germline CDR1 SGHRS, CDR2 YFSETQ. The CDR3: CASSFYFGTVEKLFF. The CDR3 DNA follows: TGCGCCAGCAGCTTCTACTTCGGGACGGTGGAAAAACTGTTTTTT.

The chain has TRBV12-3 or TRBV12-4 and TRBJ2-3; D is ambiguous. Trimming cost V 10 bases and J 4 bases, with 15 bases left between them. The CDR3 sequence is 13 residues long. CDR3 in amino acids: CATSRSWADTQYF. CDR3 bases: TGTGCCACCTCACGTAGTTGGGCAGATACGCAGTATTTT.

This sequence joins TRBV7-2 and TRBJ2-3; 7 bases fit TRBD1. The trim removed 5 bases at V and 4 bases at J, leaving 9 bases unmatched. The CDR3 loop spans 15 amino acids. CDR1 is SGHTA and CDR2 is FQGNSA in the germline V gene. CDR3 bases: TGTGCCAGCAGCGCGATAAGACAGGGCTCAGATACGCAGTATTTT. This sequence encodes CASSAIRQGSDTQYF.

The chain recombines TRBV2 with TRBJ2-7, with a weak D call TRBD1 (5 bases). The CDR3 spans 13 residues. From germline, CDR1 is SNHLY and CDR2 FYNNEI. V was clipped by 4 bases and J by 4 bases, with 11 bases between them. The chain's CDR3 is CASSVHRKYEQYF. In DNA, the CDR3 is TGTGCCAGCAGTGTTCACAGGAAATACGAGCAGTACTTC.

This chain joins TRBV7-2 and TRBJ2-2, with 8 bases aligning to TRBD1. Germline-derived CDR1 and CDR2 are SGHTA and FQGNSA. V dropped 5 bases and J dropped 2; count of bases not matched to a gene: 7. The CDR3 loop spans 16 amino acids. CDR3 residues: CASSPGGQGNTGELFF. The CDR3 region has the DNA TGTGCCAGCAGCCCTGGTGGACAGGGTAACACCGGGGAGCTGTTTTTT. Based on the CDR3 plus reference TRBV7-2 and TRBJ2-2, the full variable domain is GAGVSQSPSNKVTEKGKDVELRCDPISGHTALYWYRQSLGQGLEFLIYFQGNSAPDKSGLPSDRFSAERTGGSVSTLTIQRTQQEDSAVYLCASSPGGQGNTGELFFGEGSRLTVL.